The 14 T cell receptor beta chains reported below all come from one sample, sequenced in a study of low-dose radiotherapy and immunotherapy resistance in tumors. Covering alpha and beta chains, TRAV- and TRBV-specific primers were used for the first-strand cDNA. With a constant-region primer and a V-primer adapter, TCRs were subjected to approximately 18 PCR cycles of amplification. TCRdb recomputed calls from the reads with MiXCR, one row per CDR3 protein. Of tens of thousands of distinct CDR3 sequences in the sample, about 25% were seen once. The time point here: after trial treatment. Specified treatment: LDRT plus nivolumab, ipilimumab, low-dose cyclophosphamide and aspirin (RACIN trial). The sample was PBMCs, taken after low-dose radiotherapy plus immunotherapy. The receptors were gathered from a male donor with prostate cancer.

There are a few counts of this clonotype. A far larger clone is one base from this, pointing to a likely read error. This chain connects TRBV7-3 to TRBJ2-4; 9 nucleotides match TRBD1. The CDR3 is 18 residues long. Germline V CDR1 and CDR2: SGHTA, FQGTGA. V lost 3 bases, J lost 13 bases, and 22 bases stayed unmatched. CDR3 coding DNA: TGTGCCAGCAGCTTCACCCGGGACAGGGCAAGCTCCTACAATGAGCAGTACTTC. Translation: CASSFTRDRASSYNEQYF.

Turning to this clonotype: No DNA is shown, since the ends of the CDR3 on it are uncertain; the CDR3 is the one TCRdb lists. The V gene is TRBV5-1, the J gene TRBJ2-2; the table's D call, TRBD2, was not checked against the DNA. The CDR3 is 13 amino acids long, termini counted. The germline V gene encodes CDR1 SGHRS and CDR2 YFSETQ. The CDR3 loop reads CASSEDGGELFFF.

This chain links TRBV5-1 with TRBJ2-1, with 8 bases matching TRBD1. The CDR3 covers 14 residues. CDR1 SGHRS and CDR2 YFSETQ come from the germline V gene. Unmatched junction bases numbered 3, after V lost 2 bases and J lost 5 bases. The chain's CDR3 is CASSFGQGHNEQFF. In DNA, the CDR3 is TGCGCCAGCAGCTTCGGACAGGGCCACAATGAGCAGTTCTTC.

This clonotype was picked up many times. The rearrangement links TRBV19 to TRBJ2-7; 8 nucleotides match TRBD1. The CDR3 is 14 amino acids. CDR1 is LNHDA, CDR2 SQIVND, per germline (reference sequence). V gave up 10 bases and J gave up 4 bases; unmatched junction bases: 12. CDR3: CATTNGQGPYEQYF. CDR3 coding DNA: TGTGCCACTACAAACGGACAGGGACCTTACGAGCAGTACTTC.

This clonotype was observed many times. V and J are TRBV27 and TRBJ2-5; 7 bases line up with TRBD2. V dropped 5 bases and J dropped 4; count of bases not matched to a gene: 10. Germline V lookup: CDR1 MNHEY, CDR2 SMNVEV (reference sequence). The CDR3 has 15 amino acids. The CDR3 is CASSRGGGGGETQYF. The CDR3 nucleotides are TGTGCCAGCAGTCGCGGGGGTGGGGGTGGAGAGACCCAGTACTTC.

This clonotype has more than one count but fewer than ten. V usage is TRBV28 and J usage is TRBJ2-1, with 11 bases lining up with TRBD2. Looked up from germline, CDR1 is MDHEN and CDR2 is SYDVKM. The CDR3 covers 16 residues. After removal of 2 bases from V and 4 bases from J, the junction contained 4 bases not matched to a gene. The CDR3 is CASSLPGTSGYNEQFF. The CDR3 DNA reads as TGTGCCAGCAGTTTACCCGGGACTAGCGGTTACAATGAGCAGTTCTTC.

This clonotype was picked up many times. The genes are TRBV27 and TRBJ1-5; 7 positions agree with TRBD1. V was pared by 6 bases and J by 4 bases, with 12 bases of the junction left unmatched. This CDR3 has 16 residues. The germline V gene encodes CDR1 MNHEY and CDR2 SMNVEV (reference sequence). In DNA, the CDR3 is TGTGCCAGCAGCTCCCGGGCAGGGGGACGGAATCAGCCCCAGCATTTT. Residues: CASSSRAGGRNQPQHF.

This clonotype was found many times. CDR3 sequence (DNA): TGTGCCAGCTCACCACAGGGAGATCAGCCCCAGCATTTT. It is translated as CASSPQGDQPQHF. V and J are TRBV18 and TRBJ1-5; no clear D gene. Germline CDR1 and CDR2: KGHSH and LQKENI. The CDR3 sequence is 13 residues long. Trimming left V 1 base short and J 5 bases short, with 6 bases between.

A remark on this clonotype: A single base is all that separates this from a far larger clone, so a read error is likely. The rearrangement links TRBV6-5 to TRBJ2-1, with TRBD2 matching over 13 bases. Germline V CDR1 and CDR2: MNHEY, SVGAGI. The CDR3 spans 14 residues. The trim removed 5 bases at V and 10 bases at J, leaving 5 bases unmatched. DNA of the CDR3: TGTGCCAGCAGTACTAGCGGGGGGGAATACGAGCAGTTCTTC. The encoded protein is CASSTSGGEYEQFF.

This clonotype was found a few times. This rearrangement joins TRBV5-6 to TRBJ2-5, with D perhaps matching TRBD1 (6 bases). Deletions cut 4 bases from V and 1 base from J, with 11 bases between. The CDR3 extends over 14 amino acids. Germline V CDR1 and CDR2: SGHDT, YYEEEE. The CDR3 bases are TGTGCCAGCAGCCTTGACAGGCCCCAAGAGACCCAGTACTTC. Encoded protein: CASSLDRPQETQYF.

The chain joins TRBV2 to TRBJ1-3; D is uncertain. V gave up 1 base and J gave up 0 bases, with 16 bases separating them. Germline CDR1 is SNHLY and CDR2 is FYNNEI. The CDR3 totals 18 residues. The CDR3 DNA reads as TGTGCCAGCAGTGAAGGGTTGGGTTGGATGACCTCTGGAAACACCATATATTTT. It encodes CASSEGLGWMTSGNTIYF. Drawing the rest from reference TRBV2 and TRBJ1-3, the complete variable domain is EPEVTQTPSHQVTQMGQEVILRCVPISNHLYFYWYRQILGQKVEFLVSFYNNEISEKSEIFDDQFSVERPDGSNFTLKIRSTKLEDSAMYFCASSEGLGWMTSGNTIYFGEGSWLTVV.

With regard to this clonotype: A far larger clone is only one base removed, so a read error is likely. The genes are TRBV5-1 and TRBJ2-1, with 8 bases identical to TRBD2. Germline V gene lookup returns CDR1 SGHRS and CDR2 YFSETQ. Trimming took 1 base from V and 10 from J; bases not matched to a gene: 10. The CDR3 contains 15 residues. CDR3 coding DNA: TGCGCCAGCAGCTTGACGGGAGGGCCTTTCTACGAGCAGTTCTTC. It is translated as CASSLTGGPFYEQFF.

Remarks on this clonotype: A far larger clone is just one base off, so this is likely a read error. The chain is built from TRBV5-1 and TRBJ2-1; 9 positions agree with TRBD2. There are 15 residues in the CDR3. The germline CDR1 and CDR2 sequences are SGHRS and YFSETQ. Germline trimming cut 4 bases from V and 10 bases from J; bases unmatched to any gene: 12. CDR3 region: CASSPDAGGPYEQFF. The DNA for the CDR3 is TGCGCCAGCAGCCCGGACGCGGGAGGGCCCTACGAGCAGTTCTTC.

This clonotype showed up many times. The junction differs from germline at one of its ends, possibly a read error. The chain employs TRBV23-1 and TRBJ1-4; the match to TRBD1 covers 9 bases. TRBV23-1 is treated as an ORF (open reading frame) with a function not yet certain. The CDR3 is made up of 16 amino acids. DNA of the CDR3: TGTGCCAGCAGTCCTCGGGGGGACAGGGATCATGAAAAACTGTTTTTT. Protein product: CASSPRGDRDHEKLFF.